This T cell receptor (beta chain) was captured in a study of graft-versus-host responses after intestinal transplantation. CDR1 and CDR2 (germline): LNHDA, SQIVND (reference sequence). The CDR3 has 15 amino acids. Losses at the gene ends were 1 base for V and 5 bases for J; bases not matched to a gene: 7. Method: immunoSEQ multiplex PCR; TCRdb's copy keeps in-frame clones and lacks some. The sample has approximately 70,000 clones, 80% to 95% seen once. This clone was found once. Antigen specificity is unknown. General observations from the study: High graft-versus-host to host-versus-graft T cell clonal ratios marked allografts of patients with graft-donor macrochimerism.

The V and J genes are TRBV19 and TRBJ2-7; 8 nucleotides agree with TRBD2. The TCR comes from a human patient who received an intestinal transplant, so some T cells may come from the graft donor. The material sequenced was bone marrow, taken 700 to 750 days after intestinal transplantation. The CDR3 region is CASSIVASGRDEQYF. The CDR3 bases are TGTGCCAGTAGTATAGTGGCTAGCGGGCGGGACGAGCAGTACTTC.